The subject of this entry is one T cell receptor beta chain. The antigen is unknown. Method: immunoSEQ multiplex PCR; TCRdb's copy keeps in-frame clones and lacks some. This sample yields about 110,000 clones, of which around 93% are seen a single time; about 0.54% belongs to the top ten. These data belong to a study of graft-versus-host responses after intestinal transplantation. The CDR3 totals 12 residues. The germline CDR1 and CDR2 sequences are SGHKS and YYEKEE (reference sequence). Trimming removed 0 bases from V and 5 bases from J, with 6 bases in between. Material: unstimulated CD8+ T cells sorted from spleen or lymph node cells, obtained before intestinal transplant. This sequence joins TRBV5-5 and TRBJ2-7; D not certain. This sequence was found in a human donor who received an intestinal transplant. The CDR3 here is CASSLVINEQYF. The CDR3 DNA sequence: TGTGCCAGCAGCTTGGTAATAAACGAGCAGTACTTC.